This passage covers 16 T cell receptor beta chains from one sample sequenced in a study of tumor and adjacent non-tumor tissue in lung cancer. The library came from three nested PCR rounds adapted from ARM-PCR protocols. TCRdb analysed the multiplex PCR reads with MiXCR anew, one entry per CDR3 protein. The sample lists 50,000 to 60,000 distinct CDR3 sequences; 74% were seen once. No cell sorting was done before RNA was extracted from the tissue. Distant lung tissue was collected more than 3 cm away from the tumor edge. The sequenced sample was distant non-tumor lung tissue. All receptors come from a woman aged 55-70 years with non-small cell lung cancer.

On this clonotype itself: An end of the junction does not agree with germline; a read error may underlie this. This CDR3 reads CASSLGLAGIDMQYF. In nucleotides, the CDR3 is TGTGCCAGCAGTTTAGGACTAGCGGGTATAGATATGCAGTATTTT. The chain employs TRBV6-2 or TRBV6-3 and TRBJ2-3; 11 bases are shared with TRBD2. Germline values: CDR1 MNHEY, CDR2 SVGEGT. The CDR3 is made up of 15 amino acids.

The chain carries TRBV6-1 and TRBJ2-1; D is unclear. The V end was cut by 6 bases, the J end by 6 bases, with 18 bases between. Looked up from germline, CDR1 is MNHNS and CDR2 is SASEGT. This CDR3 is 15 amino acids long. This chain's CDR3 is CASSSQYPGRNEQFF. As DNA, the CDR3 is TGTGCCAGCAGCAGTCAGTACCCTGGACGCAATGAGCAGTTCTTC.

The chain couples TRBV11-1 to TRBJ2-7, with D possibly TRBD2 on 6 matching bases. Germline V gene data show CDR1 as SGHAT and CDR2 as FQDESV (reference sequence). The CDR3 totals 15 residues. The CDR3 bases are TGTGTCAACAGCTTAGCGACCGGGACTGCAATAGGGCAGTACTTC. Protein product: CVNSLATGTAIGQYF. The full variable domain, its missing parts supplied by reference TRBV11-1 and TRBJ2-7, is EAEVAQSPRYKITEKSQAVAFWCDPISGHATLYWYRQILGQGPELLVQFQDESVVDDSQLPKDRFSAERLKGVDSTLKIQPAELGDSAMYLCVNSLATGTAIGQYFGPGTRLTVT.

Comment on this clonotype: One junction end does not reproduce the germline sequence, and a read error may be involved. The chain couples TRBV6-2 or TRBV6-3 to TRBJ2-4; D unclear. CDR3 length equals 13 residues. Germline CDR1 is MNHEY and CDR2 is SVGEGT. The CDR3 nucleotides are TGTGCCAGAAGTTACGATGTCCAAAACATCCAGTGCTTC. Its translation: CARSYDVQNIQCF.

This clonotype was detected only a few times. An end of the junction does not agree with germline; a read error may underlie this. The chain uses TRBV6-2 or TRBV6-3 and TRBJ2-2; D perhaps matches TRBD2 (5 bases). CDR1 and CDR2 (germline): MNHEY, SVGEGT. This CDR3 contains 17 residues. In DNA form, the CDR3 reads TGTGCTAGCAGTTACACCCAACAGAGGGCCAACATCGGGGAGCTCTTTTTT. The encoded protein is CASSYTQQRANIGELFF.

The chain couples TRBV9 to TRBJ2-3; D not certain. V dropped 4 bases and J dropped 6 bases, with 12 bases sitting between them. The CDR3 extends over 13 amino acids. Germline V gives CDR1 SGDLS, CDR2 YYNGEE. CDR3 amino acids: CASSPQESDTQYF. The CDR3 region has the DNA TGTGCCAGCAGCCCCCAAGAGTCGGATACGCAGTATTTT.

With respect to this clonotype: A read error may produce the germline difference seen at one junction end. This chain uses TRBV5-6 with TRBJ2-3; TRBD2 might be the D (7 bases). Germline loops: CDR1 SGHDT, CDR2 YYEEEE. The CDR3 totals 13 residues. The CDR3 loop is CVSKRGGADTLYF. The DNA for the CDR3 is TGTGTCAGCAAAAGGGGGGGCGCAGATACGCTGTATTTT.

At least ten counts were recorded for this clonotype. This chain connects TRBV20-1 to TRBJ2-2; D is perhaps TRBD2 (7 bases). Trimming pared 7 bases from V and 5 bases from J, leaving 17 bases between. The germline gives CDR1 DFQATT, CDR2 SNEGSKA (reference sequence). The CDR3 has 14 amino acids. This CDR3 reads CSGEGEERTGELFF. The CDR3, as DNA: TGCAGTGGGGAGGGGGAGGAGAGGACCGGGGAGCTGTTTTTT.

In the case of this clonotype: One end of the junction varies from germline; a read error may be responsible. The chain couples TRBV6-1 to TRBJ2-7; D call uncertain. The germline CDR1 and CDR2 sequences are MNHNS and SASEGT. The CDR3 spans 11 residues. CDR3 sequence reads: CASRVFDKHYF. Written as DNA, the CDR3 is TGTGCCAGCAGAGTATTCGACAAGCATTACTTC.

This clonotype was recorded many times. The chain carries TRBV28 and TRBJ2-1; 8 positions agree with TRBD1. Germline CDR1 and CDR2: MDHEN and SYDVKM. The V gene end was trimmed by 3 bases and the J gene end by 12 bases; junction bases not matched to a gene: 13. CDR3 length: 15 amino acids. DNA of the CDR3: TGTGCCAGCAGTTTTTGGTCCCGGACAGGACAGGGGCAGTTCTTC. Its translation is CASSFWSRTGQGQFF.

The chain carries TRBV6-5 and TRBJ1-1; D may be TRBD1 (6 bases). V dropped 8 bases and J dropped 7 bases, with 17 bases sitting between them. The CDR3 spans 13 residues. The germline gives CDR1 MNHEY, CDR2 SVGAGI. In DNA form, the CDR3 reads TGTGCCAGCGGCCCTATAGGGGGTCTTGAAGCTTTCTTT. Residues: CASGPIGGLEAFF.

This clonotype has at least ten counts. This sequence joins TRBV6-5 and TRBJ1-4; 7 bases agree with TRBD1. With 6 bases clipped from V and 10 bases from J, the junction kept 11 bases outside the gene matches. CDR3 length equals 14 residues. Germline V gene sequence: CDR1 MNHEY, CDR2 SVGAGI. Here the CDR3 DNA reads TGTGCCAGCAGGGTAGACAGGGCTGGGGGAAAACTGTTTTTT. This translates into CASRVDRAGGKLFF.

About this clonotype itself: A much larger clone differs by one base, so this may be a read error. The V call is TRBV5-4, the J call TRBJ2-7, with TRBD2 matching over 9 bases. The trim removed 4 bases at V and 0 bases at J, leaving 5 bases unmatched. The germline gives CDR1 SGHNT, CDR2 YYREEE (reference sequence). This CDR3 comprises 15 residues. CDR3 bases: TGTGCCAGCAGCCCTTTTAGCGGGAGCTCCTACGAGCAGTACTTC. Protein sequence: CASSPFSGSSYEQYF. Full variable domain (remainder filled in from reference TRBV5-4 and TRBJ2-7): ETGVTQSPTHLIKTRGQQVTLRCSSQSGHNTVSWYQQALGQGPQFIFQYYREEENGRGNFPPRFSGLQFPNYSSELNVNALELDDSALYLCASSPFSGSSYEQYFGPGTRLTVT.

This clonotype was seen a handful of times. A much larger clone differs by one base, so this may be a read error. The CDR3 here is CASSRPDALEAFF. The CDR3 nucleotides are TGTGCCAGCAGTCGGCCTGACGCCCTAGAAGCTTTCTTT. The chain has TRBV12-3 or TRBV12-4 and TRBJ1-1, with D uncertain. The V end lost 5 bases, the J end lost 8 bases, and 15 bases lay between the germline ends. This CDR3 region has 13 residues.

Points on this clonotype: Relative to the germline gene, one junction end is altered; a read error may explain this. J is TRBJ2-3 and V is TRBV11-2, with D perhaps matching TRBD1 or TRBD2 (5 bases each). This CDR3 region has 15 residues. CDR1 and CDR2 (germline): SGHAT, FQNNGV. The CDR3 loop is CVSGATGAATDTQYF. The CDR3 region has the DNA TGTGTCAGCGGCGCCACCGGGGCGGCCACAGATACGCAGTATTTT.

The chain employs TRBV24-1 and TRBJ1-1; weak D call: TRBD1 (6 bases). Germline lookup yields CDR1 KGHDR and CDR2 SFDVKD. V lost 7 bases and J 6 bases, leaving 17 bases between the germline ends. The CDR3 contains 14 residues. Here the CDR3 DNA reads TGTGCCACCAGACAGGGTTGGGGGGACGCTGAAGCTTTCTTT. This codes for CATRQGWGDAEAFF.